One sample yielded the 2 T cell receptor beta chains listed below, sequenced in a study of T cell responses to AZD1222 COVID-19 vaccine. Generated by immunoSEQ multiplex PCR, the TCRdb table keeps only in-frame clones and is missing some. The sample lists about 140,000 clones, about 90% occurring once. This specimen consisted of peripheral blood, obtained on day 0 of AZD1222 vaccination. These receptors all stem from an adult in good health.

The chain links TRBV4-2 to TRBJ1-3, with TRBD1 as a possible D gene (6 bases). The CDR3 extends over 16 amino acids. Germline V gene data show CDR1 as LGHNA and CDR2 as YNFKEQ. Trimming took 4 bases from V and 0 from J, leaving 13 bases between them. The CDR3, as DNA: TGTGCCAGCAGCCGAAACAGGGCCAGCTCTGGAAACACCATATATTTT. Protein sequence: CASSRNRASSGNTIYF.

This clone was detected a few times. The chain links TRBV9 to TRBJ2-3; TRBD2 might be the D (6 bases). V dropped 1 base and J dropped 3 bases, with 9 bases sitting between them. The CDR3 length is 14 residues. CDR1 SGDLS and CDR2 YYNGEE come from the germline V gene. CDR3 nucleotide sequence: TGTGCCAGCAGCGTAACGGGGAGGACAGATACGCAGTATTTT. The encoded protein is CASSVTGRTDTQYF.